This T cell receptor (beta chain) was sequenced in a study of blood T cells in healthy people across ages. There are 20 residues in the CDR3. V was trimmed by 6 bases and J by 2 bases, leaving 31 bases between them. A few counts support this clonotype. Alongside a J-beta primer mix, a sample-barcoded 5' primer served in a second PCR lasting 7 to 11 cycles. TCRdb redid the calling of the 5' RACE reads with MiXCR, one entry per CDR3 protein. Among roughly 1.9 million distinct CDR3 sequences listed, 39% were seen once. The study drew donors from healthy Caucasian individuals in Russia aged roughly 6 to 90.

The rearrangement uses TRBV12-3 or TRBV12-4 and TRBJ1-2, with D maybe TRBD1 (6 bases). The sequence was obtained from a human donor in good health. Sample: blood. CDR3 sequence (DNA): TGTGCCAGCAGACCCATCACAGGGCTGCCAACAACAACAGGGAACTATGGCTACACCTTC. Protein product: CASRPITGLPTTTGNYGYTF.